The clone carrying this T cell receptor beta chain was seen many times. The sample comes from a study of T cell repertoires in cytomegalovirus infection. Deletions cut 1 base from V and 4 bases from J, with 11 bases between. This CDR3 has 15 amino acids. Germline CDR1 SGHVS, CDR2 FQNEAQ. TCRdb independently ran MiXCR on the reads; one entry per CDR3 protein. Of hundreds of thousands of distinct CDR3 sequences listed, around 32% are singletons. V usage is TRBV7-8 and J usage is TRBJ1-5; D ambiguous. The origin of this receptor is a human donor in good health (CMV status not recorded). Some clones in this sample may be carry-over from other donors' samples. The sequencing input was PBMCs. The CDR3 is CASSLVTASNQPQHF. CDR3 nucleotides: TGTGCCAGCAGCTTAGTCACGGCTTCAAATCAGCCCCAGCATTTT.